The 20 T cell receptor beta chains below were found in one sample sequenced in a study of CXCR3-negative and CXCR3-positive naive CD8 T cells (dated by TCRdb to about 2019). Sequencing instrument: NextSeq 550. The Human TCR Profiling Kit (MiLaboratory) was used to make UMI-labeled 5' RACE TRB cDNA libraries. TCRdb reprocessed the reads, and each CDR3 protein sequence is entered once, without DNA. The sample table includes some 130,000 distinct CDR3 sequences. The top ten constitute less than 0.3% of the sample. The sample consisted of naive CXCR3- CD8+ T cells from blood. The cell subset or site label on this specimen signifies: CD45RO-CCR7+CD27+CD95- naive CD8+ T cells lacking CXCR3 (TNR3-). All receptors derive from a human donor in good health. Some clones in this sample may be carry-over from other donors' samples.

J is TRBJ2-1 and V is TRBV4-1. CDR1 and CDR2 from the germline V gene are MGHRA and YSYEKL. The CDR3 length is 14 residues. This chain's CDR3 is CASSQDRGVSEQFF.

This rearrangement joins TRBV5-1 to TRBJ2-7; the TCRdb call, TRBD1, lacks DNA for checking. The germline CDR1 and CDR2 sequences are SGHRS and YFSETQ. The CDR3 runs 17 residues. The CDR3 loop is CASSLWGVTGDAYEQYF. The entire variable domain, with the rest obtained from reference TRBV5-1 and TRBJ2-7, is as follows: KAGVTQTPRYLIKTRGQQVTLSCSPISGHRSVSWYQQTPGQGLQFLFEYFSETQRNKGNFPGRFSGRQFSNSRSEMNVSTLELGDSALYLCASSLWGVTGDAYEQYFGPGTRLTVT.

The chain is built from TRBV7-2 and TRBJ2-5; the TCRdb D gene call, TRBD2, has no DNA to confirm it. The CDR3 covers 17 residues. From germline, CDR1 is SGHTA and CDR2 FQGNSA. CDR3 sequence reads: CASSSGERLANQETQYF. Filled out from reference TRBV7-2 and TRBJ2-5, the complete variable domain reads GAGVSQSPSNKVTEKGKDVELRCDPISGHTALYWYRQSLGQGLEFLIYFQGNSAPDKSGLPSDRFSAERTGGSVSTLTIQRTQQEDSAVYLCASSSGERLANQETQYFGPGTRLLVL.

The CDR3 loop reads CAISEAGASNTGELFF. The chain couples TRBV10-3 to TRBJ2-2; the TCRdb call, TRBD1, lacks DNA for checking. The germline CDR1 and CDR2 sequences are ENHRY and SYGVKD. The CDR3 covers 16 residues.

The rearrangement links TRBV25-1 to TRBJ2-1; TCRdb picks TRBD2, but there is no DNA to check that call. The length of the CDR3 is 17 residues. From germline, CDR1 is MGHDK and CDR2 SYGVNS. The CDR3 loop reads CASSESGRDSEYNEQFF.

J is TRBJ1-2 and V is TRBV5-1; there is no DNA to check the TCRdb D call of TRBD1. The CDR3 is 12 amino acids. CDR1 is SGHRS, CDR2 YFSETQ, per germline. CDR3 sequence reads: CASSLDRDGYTF.

The rearrangement joins TRBV7-9 to TRBJ2-7. The CDR3 consists of 15 residues. The germline V gene encodes CDR1 SEHNR and CDR2 FQNEAQ (reference sequence). CDR3 sequence: CASSLVGAALYEQYF.

The chain uses TRBV7-9 and TRBJ2-7; TCRdb designates TRBD1, a call that cannot be tested without DNA. The CDR3 length is 16 residues. The germline V gene encodes CDR1 SEHNR and CDR2 FQNEAQ (reference sequence). The chain's CDR3 is CASSLAGTGRPYEQYF.

V and J are TRBV2 and TRBJ2-4; as DNA is missing, the TRBD1 call by TCRdb cannot be tested. CDR1 and CDR2 from the germline V gene are SNHLY and FYNNEI. This CDR3 region has 14 residues. CDR3 sequence: CASTLTGTGNIQYF.

The rearrangement links TRBV7-9 to TRBJ2-7; the TCRdb D gene call, TRBD1, has no DNA to confirm it. The germline V gene has CDR1 SEHNR and CDR2 FQNEAQ (reference sequence). The CDR3 spans 14 residues. The CDR3 here is CASSFPLQGYEQYF.

The genes are TRBV9 and TRBJ1-1; TCRdb calls TRBD1, which cannot be checked without DNA. This CDR3 spans 14 amino acids. Germline V CDR1 and CDR2: SGDLS, YYNGEE. CDR3 residues: CASSRGGSPTEAFF.

This chain uses TRBV24-1 with TRBJ2-3; TCRdb designates TRBD1, a call that cannot be tested without DNA. Germline V CDR1 and CDR2: KGHDR, SFDVKD. The CDR3 contains 13 residues. The CDR3 here is CATSQGRTDTQYF.

V gene TRBV9 combines with J gene TRBJ2-3. This CDR3 spans 12 amino acids. Germline assignment: CDR1 SGDLS and CDR2 YYNGEE. The CDR3 sequence is CASSPNADTQYF.

The chain joins TRBV28 to TRBJ2-3; the D call of TRBD1 rests on TCRdb alone, since no DNA is present to check it. This CDR3 is 17 amino acids long. Germline CDR1 reads MDHEN; CDR2 reads SYDVKM. CDR3 region: CARSGSQVLGGPDTQYF.

The chain carries TRBV20-1 and TRBJ1-1; no DNA is available, so the TRBD1 call from TCRdb remains unchecked. The CDR3 runs 14 residues. In germline, CDR1 is DFQATT, CDR2 SNEGSKA (reference sequence). Here the CDR3 reads CSAIITGAYTEAFF.

V usage is TRBV4-3 and J usage is TRBJ2-3; the TCRdb D gene call, TRBD2, has no DNA to confirm it. CDR1 and CDR2 (germline): LGHNA, YSLEER. The CDR3 runs 14 residues. The chain's CDR3 is CASSQDFPSDTQYF.

This chain uses TRBV5-5 with TRBJ2-7. CDR3 length equals 13 residues. Germline V gene lookup returns CDR1 SGHKS and CDR2 YYEKEE (reference sequence). The CDR3 is CASSLHSTYEQYF. Variable domain in full (rest from reference TRBV5-5 and TRBJ2-7): DAGVTQSPTHLIKTRGQQVTLRCSPISGHKSVSWYQQVLGQGPQFIFQYYEKEERGRGNFPDRFSARQFPNYSSELNVNALLLGDSALYLCASSLHSTYEQYFGPGTRLTVT.

V usage is TRBV20-1 and J usage is TRBJ2-1; TCRdb's D call, TRBD2, is unchecked because there is no DNA. Looked up from germline, CDR1 is DFQATT and CDR2 is SNEGSKA (reference sequence). The CDR3 spans 14 residues. The CDR3: CSALLALSYNEQFF.

This CDR3 reads CASSPSSGRALYGEQFF. This chain joins TRBV18 and TRBJ2-1; the TCRdb call, TRBD2, lacks DNA for checking. CDR3 length: 17 amino acids. CDR1 is KGHSH, CDR2 LQKENI, per germline.

The chain employs TRBV29-1 and TRBJ1-3. The CDR3 totals 12 residues. Looked up from germline, CDR1 is SQVTM and CDR2 is ANQGSEA. CDR3 loop: CSVLTIGNTIYF.